This T cell receptor beta chain was identified during a study of neurological immune-mediated disorders. This CDR3 is built from 14 residues. CDR1 and CDR2 (germline): DFQATT, SNEGSKA (reference sequence). V was pared by 1 base and J by 5 bases, with 2 bases of the junction left unmatched. With respect to this clonotype: The antigen is not known.

As for the cDNA, it was generated by 5'RACE with 10-nucleotide random UMIs. Whenever a sequencing run was performed, it yielded over 190 million TCR-beta sequences from 15-18 subjects. TCRdb passed the 5' RACE reads through MiXCR, listing each CDR3 protein once. The table lists 20,000 to 30,000 distinct CDR3 sequences, approximately 13% of them singletons. The starting material, 2 million PBMCs stored at -80 C, gave rise to the unsorted libraries. Findings of the study overall: The expanded clones of different subjects shared no CDR3 amino acid sequences (suggesting private repertoires in all groups).

The TCR sequence derives from a woman aged 60-70 years with HTLV-1-associated myelopathy (HAM/TSP). Sequenced material: PBMCs. The chain employs TRBV20-1 and TRBJ2-2; 9 bases align to TRBD2. The CDR3 protein is CSARVSGRTGELFF. DNA of the CDR3: TGCAGTGCTAGAGTTAGCGGGAGAACCGGGGAGCTGTTTTTT.